This T cell receptor (beta chain) was recovered during a study of graft-versus-host responses after intestinal transplantation. Study-level background: Tacrolimus plus steroids were given to all recipients for about three years, preceded by anti-thymocyte globulin induction. Study conclusions and caveats: There was an association between peak levels of circulating GvH clones and early post-transplant HvG declines. Some GvH clones were seen earlier in gut or blood, suggesting intestinal origin.

Note on this clone: The target antigen is unknown.

Assay used: immunoSEQ multiplex PCR; TCRdb lists only in-frame clones, some missing. The table has 90,000 to 150,000 clones, 90% to 95% seen once. The CDR3 is made up of 12 amino acids. Germline V CDR1 and CDR2: SGDLS, YYNGEE. Trimming stripped 4 bases from V and 6 bases from J, with 10 bases between. The TCR sequence derives from a human donor who received an intestinal transplant. The chain has TRBV9 and TRBJ1-1; no definite D call. Sequencing was performed on unstimulated CD8+ T cells sorted from spleen or lymph node cells, taken before intestinal transplant. CDR3 protein: CASSPPFPEAFF. CDR3 nucleotide sequence: TGTGCCAGCAGCCCCCCATTCCCTGAAGCTTTCTTT.